This T cell receptor (beta chain) was captured in a study of beta chain features in type 1 diabetes. This CDR3 spans 16 amino acids. The V and J ends lost 3 bases and 2 bases respectively, with 15 bases between them. CDR1 and CDR2 from the germline V gene are SGHNT and YYREEE (reference sequence). Sequenced material consisted of expressed TCRB transcripts (all of the isolated RNA was reverse transcribed). Method: immunoSEQ multiplex PCR; TCRdb's copy keeps in-frame clones and lacks some. The data show 250,000 to 300,000 clones, with roughly an eighth seen just once and roughly 0.018% held by the top ten. One heparinised draw of blood, averaging around 120 mL, came from each donor. Study findings and constraints: Possible PCR preference for shorter templates applied equally to patients and controls. TCRB CDR3s were moderately but significantly shorter in Type 1 diabetes patients in all four CD4+ subsets. TCRB rearrangement may or may not be influenced by HLA type; here this remained unresolved.

Notes on this clone: The target antigen is unknown.

Sequencing was done on a sample of naive CD4+ T cells from blood. This receptor was taken from a man between 25 and 39 years old with type 1 diabetes. The rearrangement links TRBV5-4 to TRBJ2-1; tentative D call: TRBD1 (6 bases). CDR3 DNA: TGTGCCAGCAGCTCCTCCGGGACACCAACCTACAATGAGCAGTTCTTC. Amino acids: CASSSSGTPTYNEQFF.